The sample holds many counts of the clone carrying this T cell receptor (beta chain). TCRdb itself ran the PCR reads through MiXCR, one entry per CDR3 protein. The table includes some 19,000 distinct CDR3 sequences, 36% detected once. The data derive from a study of tumor-infiltrating lymphocytes in oesophageal squamous cell carcinoma. The CDR3 spans 15 residues. The ends were cut back, 1 base at V and 4 bases at J, with 14 bases in the middle. Germline V CDR1 and CDR2: SGHDT, YYEEEE. The sequencing input was esophageal tumor tissue. The sequence derives from a male donor with esophageal squamous cell carcinoma. The V and J genes are TRBV5-6 and TRBJ1-2; D remains ambiguous. The CDR3 reads CASSLIQRGLYGYTF. The CDR3 coding sequence is TGTGCCAGCAGCTTGATACAGCGCGGACTCTATGGCTACACCTTC. Drawing the rest from reference TRBV5-6 and TRBJ1-2, the complete variable domain is DAGVTQSPTHLIKTRGQQVTLRCSPKSGHDTVSWYQQALGQGPQFIFQYYEEEERQRGNFPDRFSGHQFPNYSSELNVNALLLGDSALYLCASSLIQRGLYGYTFGSGTRLTVV.